This T cell receptor (beta chain) was sequenced in a study of regulatory T cells in long-lasting Graves disease. The wider study: The criterion for persistent Graves' disease was over 5 years of antithyroid drugs with positive TSH receptor antibodies. Findings and caveats of the study: Persistent disease was characterized by preferential usage of TRBV28, TRBJ1-2 and TRBJ2-5. For persistent Graves' patients, TCR diversity was lower than for newly diagnosed ones. The number of shared public clonotypes was higher in persistent patients (2,741) than new patients (966).

Researchers made TCR beta libraries by using iRepertoire HTBI primers and running Arm-PCR on CDR3 regions. Via MiXCR, TCRdb re-called the multiplex PCR reads, giving one row per CDR3 protein. Here the sample spans around 400,000 distinct CDR3 sequences, roughly 25% being singletons. Unmatched junction bases numbered 10, after V lost 5 bases and J lost 7 bases. Germline V CDR1 and CDR2: MNHNS, SASEGT. There are 16 residues in the CDR3. Time point reported: persistent/refractory GD, antithyroid drugs over 5 years with positive TRAb. PBMC RNA served as the TCR library source. Turning to this clonotype: Its antigen is unidentified.

This TCR was recovered from a woman in her 40s with Graves disease. The rearrangement links TRBV6-1 to TRBJ2-2; 10 positions agree with TRBD2. Specimen: peripheral blood mononuclear cells (PBMCs), collected when the disease was refractory, from a patient treated with antithyroid drugs. CDR3 amino acids: CASSPGLAAVDGELFF. CDR3 nucleotides: TGTGCCAGCAGTCCAGGACTAGCGGCCGTTGACGGGGAGCTGTTTTTT.